These T cell receptor beta chains were read from a single sample in a study of control samples from healthy donors and cancer patients. TCRdb keeps only in-frame clones here, not all; method: immunoSEQ multiplex PCR. The sample lists 70,000 to 85,000 clones, more than 65% occurring once. The specimen was PBMCs. These receptors were obtained from a man in his 60s with head and neck cancer. Each CDR3 is given with its conserved first and last residue.

v_call	j_call	cdr3_aa
TRBV5-1	TRBJ2-7	CASGKTGEVYEQYF
TRBV5-1	TRBJ2-7	CASSLDGSPTREQYF
TRBV28	TRBJ1-4	CASRSGTERKLFF
TRBV2	TRBJ1-6	CASSTGGDRISSLLNSPLHF
TRBV4-2	TRBJ2-2	CASSPWPLASGTNTGELFF
TRBV10-3	TRBJ2-7	CAISDPARIAGPPYEQYF
TRBV24-1	TRBJ1-2	CATSANGGYGYTF
TRBV6-5	TRBJ1-5	CASMAVESNQPQHF
TRBV12-3/TRBV12-4	TRBJ1-5	CASDVGSNQPQHF
TRBV7-5	TRBJ1-4	CVRSSGTPIGGNEKLFF
TRBV27	TRBJ1-6	CASTTGPTPLHF
TRBV7-2	TRBJ1-5	CASSRDISQPQHF
TRBV28	TRBJ2-5	CASTGRWSRETQYF
TRBV28	TRBJ2-7	CASSSILSWDRDDEQYF
TRBV10-3	TRBJ2-1	CATLAGWGNEQFF
TRBV10-3	TRBJ1-2	CAISVSPGSGNYGYTF
TRBV15	TRBJ2-7	CATSRDRSPGEEQYF
TRBV10-1	TRBJ1-1	CASSPGTGNTEAFF
TRBV11-3	TRBJ2-1	CASSFGGYNEQFF
TRBV7-2	TRBJ2-5	CASSLVGSETQYF
TRBV25-1	TRBJ2-7	CASSPGQVSSYEQYF
TRBV14	TRBJ2-1	CASSPRRASSYNEQFF
TRBV2	TRBJ2-6	CASRSFVGAGANVLTF
TRBV20-1	TRBJ2-3	CSASSAGVGTDTQYF
TRBV14	TRBJ2-2	CASSIYTGANTGELFF
TRBV9	TRBJ2-7	CASSSQGGRDEQYF
TRBV2	TRBJ2-3	CASSEHRIGSSTDTQYF
TRBV4-1	TRBJ2-1	CASSQDISGSKNEQFF